These 24 T cell receptor beta chains were sequenced from one sample in a study of blood T cell repertoires in COVID-19. Only in-frame clones appear in the TCRdb table, and some are missing; sequencing was by immunoSEQ multiplex PCR. In the table there are 250,000 to 300,000 clones, 85% to 90% of which are singletons. Sequences were obtained from peripheral blood. The receptor set was obtained from a woman between 45 and 60 years old with COVID-19, enrolled during active disease.

V gene TRBV12-5 combines with J gene TRBJ1-1; 7 bases agree with TRBD1. In germline, CDR1 is LGHNT, CDR2 FRNRAP. J lost 1 base, V lost 6 bases, and 14 bases had no gene match. This CDR3 is 17 amino acids long. The CDR3 spells CASGPPPTGRGNTEAFF. As DNA, the CDR3 is TGTGCTAGTGGCCCCCCTCCGACAGGGCGGGGGAACACTGAAGCTTTCTTT.

The genes are TRBV30 and TRBJ1-1; 8 nucleotides match TRBD1. The CDR3 has 13 amino acids. CDR1 is GTSNPN and CDR2 is SVGIG in the germline V gene (reference sequence). Trimming took 8 bases from V and 2 from J; bases not matched to a gene: 7. The CDR3, as DNA: TGTGCCGCACAGGGGGTTAGTAACACTGAAGCTTTCTTT. Amino acid sequence: CAAQGVSNTEAFF.

This clone came up once. The chain couples TRBV3-1 (or the pseudogene TRBV3-2) to TRBJ1-5, with TRBD1 identical over 8 bases. CDR1 and CDR2 (germline): LGHDT, YNNKEL (reference sequence). The CDR3 extends over 14 amino acids. Trimming removed 4 bases from V and 7 bases from J; junction bases left unmatched: 6. As DNA, the CDR3 is TGTGCCAGCAGCCCCAGGACAGGGTCCCAGCCCCAGCATTTT. This codes for CASSPRTGSQPQHF.

V usage is TRBV7-6 and J usage is TRBJ1-3, with 9 bases aligning to TRBD1. This CDR3 region has 18 residues. The V segment lost 3 bases and the J segment 0 bases; nucleotides outside the gene matches: 9. The germline V gene encodes CDR1 SGHVS and CDR2 FNYEAQ. CDR3 bases: TGTGCCAGCAGCTTGGTCACAGGGGGCCAGAGCTCTGGAAACACCATATATTTT. Amino acid sequence: CASSLVTGGQSSGNTIYF.

The CDR3 bases are TGTGCCAGCAGTGAAACTAGCGCCTACCCCAGCACAGATACGCAGTATTTT. Protein sequence: CASSETSAYPSTDTQYF. V and J are TRBV25-1 and TRBJ2-3; TRBD2 matches at 7 bases. V shed 2 bases and J 0 bases; nucleotides not matched to a gene: 8. In germline, CDR1 is MGHDK, CDR2 SYGVNS. The CDR3 totals 17 residues. Looking up the rest from reference TRBV25-1 and TRBJ2-3 gives the full variable domain: EADIYQTPRYLVIGTGKKITLECSQTMGHDKMYWYQQDPGMELHLIHYSYGVNSTEKGDLSSESTVSRIRTEHFPLTLESARPSHTSQYLCASSETSAYPSTDTQYFGPGTRLTVL.

The gene calls are TRBV30 and TRBJ2-7; D possibly corresponds to TRBD2 (6 bases). The CDR3 sequence is 14 residues long. Trimming took off 2 bases at V and 3 bases at J, with 14 bases between the two ends. Germline lookup yields CDR1 GTSNPN and CDR2 SVGIG (reference sequence). In nucleotides, the CDR3 is TGTGCCTGGAGTTATCGACGGACTATCTACGAGCAGTACTTC. Its protein is CAWSYRRTIYEQYF.

Of note for this clone: Other DNA sequences in the same sample also yield this CDR3. J is TRBJ1-1 and V is TRBV19; 8 nucleotides line up with TRBD1. Trimming at V came to 5 bases and at J to 0 bases, leaving 5 bases not matched to a gene. The CDR3 totals 15 residues. Looked up from germline, CDR1 is LNHDA and CDR2 is SQIVND (reference sequence). CDR3 bases: TGTGCCAGTAGTTTGGGACAGGTCATGAACACTGAAGCTTTCTTT. As protein: CASSLGQVMNTEAFF.

This clone was seen once. This chain joins TRBV4-1 and TRBJ1-2; no firm D call. The V end was cut by 4 bases, the J end by 4 bases, with 7 bases between. The CDR3 has 12 amino acids. CDR1 and CDR2 (germline): MGHRA, YSYEKL. The CDR3 nucleotides read TGCGCCAGCAGCCTAAATAGCTATGGCTACACCTTC. This codes for CASSLNSYGYTF.

This clone was seen just once. The chain couples TRBV21-1 to TRBJ2-1; the table's D call of TRBD1 was not tested on the DNA. TRBV21-1 constitutes a pseudogene. The CDR3 has 16 residues. CDR3 DNA sequence: TGTGCCAGCAGCAAAGAACAGGGGGCTGGGTACAATGAGCAGTTCTTC. Encoded protein: CASSKEQGAGYNEQFF.

The chain joins TRBV3-1 (or the pseudogene TRBV3-2) to TRBJ2-1; 15 bases align to TRBD2. Trimming removed 2 bases from V and 8 bases from J; junction bases left unmatched: 19. Germline CDR1 reads LGHDT; CDR2 reads YNNKEL (reference sequence). The CDR3 totals 21 residues. DNA of the CDR3: TGTGCCAGCAGCCAACCTCTACTACGCGGGGGACTAGCGGGAGGATATGATGAGCAGTTCTTC. Its translation is CASSQPLLRGGLAGGYDEQFF.

Only one count was recorded for this clone. The rearrangement links TRBV29-1 to TRBJ2-3; D might be TRBD2 (6 bases). The V end lost 4 bases, the J end lost 1 base, and 15 bases lay between the germline ends. CDR3 length: 15 amino acids. Germline CDR1 and CDR2: SQVTM and ANQGSEA. Here the CDR3 DNA reads TGCAGCGTTGGGGGGACTCGGGGACGCACAGATACGCAGTATTTT. Translation gives CSVGGTRGRTDTQYF.

The rearrangement uses TRBV6-1 and TRBJ1-2; possible D gene TRBD1, 6 bases. The V and J ends lost 0 bases and 2 bases respectively, with 10 bases between them. The CDR3 covers 15 residues. Germline V gives CDR1 MNHNS, CDR2 SASEGT. In DNA form, the CDR3 reads TGTGCCAGCAGTGAAGCAATAGGGGGAAACTATGGCTACACCTTC. Translation: CASSEAIGGNYGYTF.

The chain is built from TRBV7-9 and TRBJ2-3, with unresolved D. Trimming pared 5 bases from V and 2 bases from J, leaving 14 bases between. This CDR3 contains 15 residues. The germline gives CDR1 SEHNR, CDR2 FQNEAQ (reference sequence). The CDR3 protein is CASSLSADITDTQYF. CDR3 DNA sequence: TGTGCCAGCAGCCTCTCGGCCGACATCACAGATACGCAGTATTTT.

The rearrangement uses TRBV7-2 and TRBJ2-1; 12 nucleotides match TRBD2. CDR3 size: 16 residues. J lost 7 bases, V lost 1 base, and 5 bases had no gene match. Per the germline V gene, CDR1 is SGHTA and CDR2 is FQGNSA. In DNA, the CDR3 is TGTGCCAGCAGCTTAGATCTAGCGGGAGGGCTTAATGAGCAGTTCTTC. Amino acids: CASSLDLAGGLNEQFF. Based on the CDR3 plus reference TRBV7-2 and TRBJ2-1, the full variable domain is GAGVSQSPSNKVTEKGKDVELRCDPISGHTALYWYRQSLGQGLEFLIYFQGNSAPDKSGLPSDRFSAERTGGSVSTLTIQRTQQEDSAVYLCASSLDLAGGLNEQFFGPGTRLTVL.

The chain carries TRBV24-1 and TRBJ2-1, with 7 bases identical to TRBD2. Per germline, CDR1 KGHDR and CDR2 SFDVKD. The CDR3 runs 16 residues. Germline trimming cut 3 bases from V and 3 bases from J; bases unmatched to any gene: 7. The CDR3 DNA reads TGTGCCACCAGTGATCAGCGGGGCAGGGTCTACAATGAGCAGTTCTTC. The encoded protein is CATSDQRGRVYNEQFF.

V gene TRBV7-8 combines with J gene TRBJ2-7; 8 bases agree with TRBD1. V dropped 1 base and J dropped 8; count of bases not matched to a gene: 13. The CDR3 is made up of 16 amino acids. Per the germline V gene, CDR1 is SGHVS and CDR2 is FQNEAQ. CDR3 nucleotides: TGTGCCAGCAGCTTAGTAAAAGGACAGGGCCCCTTTCAGCAGTACTTC. It codes for CASSLVKGQGPFQQYF.

The V and J genes are TRBV11-2 and TRBJ2-3; 11 nucleotides line up with TRBD2. Looked up from germline, CDR1 is SGHAT and CDR2 is FQNNGV. This CDR3 is 16 amino acids long. The trim removed 5 bases at V and 1 base at J, leaving 5 bases unmatched. The CDR3 here is CASSRTSGLGTDTQYF. The DNA of the CDR3 is TGTGCCAGCAGCCGGACTAGCGGGTTGGGCACAGATACGCAGTATTTT.

In its sample, this clone was seen once. CDR3 bases: TGTGCCAGCTCACTACAAACAGGGATCAATCAGCCCCAGCATTTT. It codes for CASSLQTGINQPQHF. This chain connects TRBV18 to TRBJ1-5; tentatively, D is TRBD1 (6 bases). The V end lost 4 bases, the J end lost 3 bases, and 13 bases lay between the germline ends. This CDR3 spans 15 amino acids. Germline V gene sequence: CDR1 KGHSH, CDR2 LQKENI.

The J gene is TRBJ1-5, the V gene TRBV19, with D perhaps matching TRBD1 (5 bases). The CDR3 runs to 16 residues. V shed 0 bases and J shed 0 bases, with 9 bases lying between them. Per the germline V gene, CDR1 is LNHDA and CDR2 is SQIVND (reference sequence). Here the CDR3 DNA reads TGTGCCAGTAGTATAGATTGGCAGGGTAGCAATCAGCCCCAGCATTTT. Protein sequence: CASSIDWQGSNQPQHF.

This clone was found a few times. The chain uses TRBV4-2 and TRBJ2-7; TRBD2 matches at 8 bases. From germline, CDR1 is LGHNA and CDR2 YNFKEQ. The CDR3 totals 16 residues. J lost 0 bases, V lost 4 bases, and 8 bases had no gene match. CDR3 residues: CASSPFERERSYEQYF. The CDR3 nucleotides are TGTGCCAGCAGCCCCTTTGAGCGGGAGCGCTCCTACGAGCAGTACTTC.

CDR3 amino acids: CATSRDRYRGMGEAFF. CDR3 coding DNA: TGTGCCACCAGCAGAGATCGGTACAGGGGGATGGGTGAAGCTTTCTTT. The chain is built from TRBV15 and TRBJ1-1; TRBD1 agrees at 8 bases. This CDR3 spans 16 amino acids. Germline V gene data show CDR1 as LNHNV and CDR2 as YYDKDF (reference sequence). The V segment lost 0 bases and the J segment 7 bases; nucleotides outside the gene matches: 10.

V gene TRBV4-1 combines with J gene TRBJ1-2; D not resolved. Germline CDR1 reads MGHRA; CDR2 reads YSYEKL. The CDR3 is made up of 14 amino acids. V was cut by 0 bases and J by 6 bases, with 11 bases left in between. The CDR3 region is CASSQDPRSDGYTF. The CDR3 DNA is TGCGCCAGCAGCCAAGATCCGAGGTCAGATGGCTACACCTTC.

This chain uses TRBV11-2 with TRBJ1-1; D not resolved. This CDR3 has 17 amino acids. The germline V gene encodes CDR1 SGHAT and CDR2 FQNNGV. V lost 1 base to trimming and J lost 0 bases, with 15 bases between them. The CDR3 region is CASSLGLGGRMNTEAFF. As DNA, the CDR3 is TGTGCCAGCAGCTTAGGCCTCGGAGGGCGGATGAACACTGAAGCTTTCTTT.

The chain uses TRBV7-9 and TRBJ1-6; 8 nucleotides agree with TRBD1. Germline V gene sequence: CDR1 SEHNR, CDR2 FQNEAQ (reference sequence). V gave up 1 base and J gave up 11 bases; unmatched junction bases: 10. This CDR3 has 16 residues. DNA of the CDR3: TGTGCCAGCAGCTTAGGTGCCGGACAGGGAGATGCACCCCTCCACTTT. Its protein is CASSLGAGQGDAPLHF.